This T cell receptor (beta chain) was retrieved from a study of regulatory T cells in long-lasting Graves disease. Time point: newly diagnosed GD, antithyroid drugs for less than 3 months. Extracted PBMC RNA gave rise to the TCR library. This CDR3 comprises 17 residues. After removal of 4 bases from V and 6 bases from J, the junction contained 15 bases not matched to a gene. Germline assignment: CDR1 SGHTA and CDR2 FQGNSA. Researchers made TCR beta libraries by using iRepertoire HTBI primers and running Arm-PCR on CDR3 regions. TCRdb re-derived calls from the multiplex PCR reads in MiXCR, one entry per CDR3 protein. Of roughly 610,000 distinct CDR3 sequences in the sample, 15% to 20% were seen once. This sample was also put to use in a study of T cells in Graves' hyperthyroidism and ophthalmopathy.

The sequence derives from a man aged 18 to 29 with Graves disease. The rearrangement uses TRBV7-2 and TRBJ2-5; TRBD2 agrees at 9 bases. Sample: peripheral blood mononuclear cells (PBMCs), taken at new diagnosis, from a patient treated with antithyroid drugs. The CDR3 protein is CASSSSSWREGRKTQYF. For the CDR3, the DNA is TGTGCCAGCAGCTCGTCCTCCTGGCGGGAGGGTCGGAAGACCCAGTACTTC.